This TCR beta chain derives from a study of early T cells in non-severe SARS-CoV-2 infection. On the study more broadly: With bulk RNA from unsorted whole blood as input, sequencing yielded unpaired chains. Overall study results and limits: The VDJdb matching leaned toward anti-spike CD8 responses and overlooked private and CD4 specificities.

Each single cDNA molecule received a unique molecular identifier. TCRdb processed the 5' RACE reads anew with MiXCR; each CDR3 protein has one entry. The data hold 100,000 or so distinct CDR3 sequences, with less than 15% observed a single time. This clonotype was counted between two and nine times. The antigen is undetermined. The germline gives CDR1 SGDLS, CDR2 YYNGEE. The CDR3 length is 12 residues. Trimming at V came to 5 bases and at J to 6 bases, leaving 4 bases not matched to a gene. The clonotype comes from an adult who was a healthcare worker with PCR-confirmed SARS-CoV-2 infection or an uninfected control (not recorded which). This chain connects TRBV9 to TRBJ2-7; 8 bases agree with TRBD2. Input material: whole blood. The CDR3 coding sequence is TGTGCCAGCAGTGGGACTAGTCGCGAGCAGTACTTC. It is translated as CASSGTSREQYF.